These 10 T cell receptor beta chains were sequenced from one sample in a study of identical twins (dated by TCRdb to 2016 to 2018). Libraries were made using 5' RACE. Sequenced using an Illumina HiSeq 2000. TCRdb passed the public sequencing reads through fastp at Q25 and MiXCR, retaining productive beta sequences. Each record represents a unique CDR3 protein, reported with the most common genes and DNA among its rows. The sample table contains more than 1.5 million distinct CDR3 sequences; only one count was recorded for around 33% of them. The ten largest clones capture about 0.27% of the sample. The sequenced sample consisted of cord blood. The source is a newborn girl in good health.

This clonotype was counted only a few times. V usage is TRBV20-1 and J usage is TRBJ2-3, with a weak D call TRBD2 (5 bases). This CDR3 region has 16 residues. Germline V gives CDR1 DFQATT, CDR2 SNEGSKA (reference sequence). Trimming pared 3 bases from V and 2 bases from J, leaving 18 bases between. The chain's CDR3 is CSASPTGLALTDTQYF. CDR3 nucleotide sequence: TGCAGTGCTAGCCCAACCGGGCTAGCTCTCACAGATACGCAGTATTTT.

The chain combines TRBV4-1 with TRBJ2-5, with 7 bases identical to TRBD2. Trimming cost V 2 bases and J 11 bases; bases outside gene matches: 14. Germline V gene data show CDR1 as MGHRA and CDR2 as YSYEKL. This CDR3 spans 15 amino acids. CDR3 region: CASSQPRGSMYEQYF. In DNA form, the CDR3 reads TGCGCCAGCAGCCAACCCCGCGGGAGTATGTATGAGCAGTACTTC.

In this sample, this clonotype turned up a few times. The chain links TRBV3-1 to TRBJ2-1; D is perhaps TRBD2 (5 bases). CDR1 is LGHDT, CDR2 YNNKEL, per germline (reference sequence). The CDR3 is 17 amino acids. The V end lost 4 bases, the J end lost 0 bases, and 16 bases lay between the germline ends. The CDR3 DNA follows: TGTGCCAGCAGCCCTTCAGCGGACTTGAGCTCCTACAATGAGCAGTTCTTC. Translation gives CASSPSADLSSYNEQFF.

The genes are TRBV10-3 and TRBJ2-4; 10 bases fit TRBD2. CDR1 and CDR2 from the germline V gene are ENHRY and SYGVKD. The CDR3 has 12 residues. V shed 5 bases, J shed 10 bases, and the junction held 2 bases outside the gene matches. CDR3 in amino acids: CAISPGLAIQYF. In nucleotides, the CDR3 is TGTGCCATCAGTCCGGGACTAGCGATTCAGTACTTC.

V and J are TRBV20-1 and TRBJ2-1; 7 positions match TRBD1. Germline CDR1 reads DFQATT; CDR2 reads SNEGSKA (reference sequence). The CDR3 extends over 13 amino acids. CDR3 sequence reads: CSVRKTGCREQFF. CDR3 nucleotide sequence: TGCAGCGTTCGGAAGACAGGGTGCAGGGAGCAGTTCTTC.

This chain links TRBV20-1 with TRBJ2-7, with D tentatively TRBD1 or TRBD2 (5 bases each). V lost 3 bases, J lost 2 bases, and 14 bases lay in between. Per the germline V gene, CDR1 is DFQATT and CDR2 is SNEGSKA (reference sequence). This CDR3 has 14 residues. CDR3 amino acids: CSARRLTGPYEQYF. In nucleotides, the CDR3 is TGCAGTGCTAGGAGACTAACAGGTCCCTACGAGCAGTACTTC.

This chain connects TRBV10-3 to TRBJ2-1, with 14 bases that match TRBD2. The CDR3 is 18 residues long. Germline trimming cut 2 bases from V and 5 bases from J; bases unmatched to any gene: 8. CDR1 and CDR2 from the germline V gene are ENHRY and SYGVKD. Here the CDR3 reads CAISEPGLAGVTNNEQFF. The CDR3, as DNA: TGTGCCATCAGTGAGCCGGGACTAGCGGGAGTCACTAACAATGAGCAGTTCTTC.

The CDR3: CASSFRAPRGTDTQYF. The DNA of the CDR3 is TGTGCCAGCAGTTTCCGGGCCCCGAGGGGCACAGATACGCAGTATTTT. This chain joins TRBV6-5 and TRBJ2-3, with TRBD2 as a possible D gene (5 bases). The CDR3 length is 16 residues. Germline V gene data show CDR1 as MNHEY and CDR2 as SVGAGI. V gave up 4 bases and J gave up 1 base, with 15 bases separating them.

As concerns this clonotype: A far more abundant clone sits one base away, making this likely a read error. The chain joins TRBV12-3 or TRBV12-4 to TRBJ2-1, with D uncertain. V lost 3 bases to trimming and J lost 10 bases, with 10 bases between them. The CDR3 runs to 12 residues. The CDR3 sequence: CASSFGPYEQFF. As DNA, the CDR3 is TGTGCCAGCAGTTTTGGCCCCTACGAGCAGTTCTTC.

The gene calls are TRBV18 and TRBJ2-3; tentatively, D is TRBD1 or TRBD2 (5 bases each). The germline CDR1 and CDR2 sequences are KGHSH and LQKENI. This CDR3 comprises 13 residues. V lost 2 bases to trimming and J lost 5 bases, with 8 bases between them. The CDR3 loop is CASSPEGRDTQYF. The CDR3 DNA reads TGTGCCAGCTCACCAGAGGGGAGAGATACGCAGTATTTT.